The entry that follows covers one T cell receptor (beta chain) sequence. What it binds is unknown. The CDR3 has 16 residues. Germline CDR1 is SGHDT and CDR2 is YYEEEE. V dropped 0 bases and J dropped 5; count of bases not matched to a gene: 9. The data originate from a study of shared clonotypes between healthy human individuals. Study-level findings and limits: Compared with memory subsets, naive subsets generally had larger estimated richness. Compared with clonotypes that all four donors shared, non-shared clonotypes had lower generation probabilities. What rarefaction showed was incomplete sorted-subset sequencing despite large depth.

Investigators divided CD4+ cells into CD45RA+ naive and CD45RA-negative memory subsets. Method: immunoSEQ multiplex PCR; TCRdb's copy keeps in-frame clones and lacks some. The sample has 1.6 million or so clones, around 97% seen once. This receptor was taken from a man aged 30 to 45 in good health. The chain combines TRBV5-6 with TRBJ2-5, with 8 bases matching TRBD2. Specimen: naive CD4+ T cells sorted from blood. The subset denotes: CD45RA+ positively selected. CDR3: CASSLAKAGGGETQYF. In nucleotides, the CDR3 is TGTGCCAGCAGCTTGGCCAAGGCGGGAGGAGGGGAGACCCAGTACTTC. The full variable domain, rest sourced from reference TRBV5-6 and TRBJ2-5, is DAGVTQSPTHLIKTRGQQVTLRCSPKSGHDTVSWYQQALGQGPQFIFQYYEEEERQRGNFPDRFSGHQFPNYSSELNVNALLLGDSALYLCASSLAKAGGGETQYFGPGTRLLVL.